What follows are 29 T cell receptor beta chains derived from one specimen sequenced in a study of blood T cell repertoires in COVID-19. Generated by immunoSEQ multiplex PCR, the TCRdb table keeps only in-frame clones and is missing some. The sample includes some 240,000 clones, 70% to 85% of them seen just once. The sample consisted of peripheral blood. These receptor sequences come from a woman aged 40 to 50 who had recovered from COVID-19.

This sequence joins TRBV5-8 and TRBJ2-5, with TRBD1 matching over 7 bases. V was clipped by 6 bases and J by 3 bases; unmatched bases: 8. Per the germline V gene, CDR1 is SGHTS and CDR2 is YDEGEE. This CDR3 contains 14 residues. The CDR3 is CASTLTGAEETQYF. The DNA of the CDR3 is TGTGCCAGCACCCTAACAGGGGCGGAAGAGACCCAGTACTTC.

The genes are TRBV30 and TRBJ2-7, with D perhaps TRBD1 (6 bases). Germline values: CDR1 GTSNPN, CDR2 SVGIG (reference sequence). The CDR3 has 13 residues. The germline V and J ends were trimmed by 2 bases and 3 bases, with 11 bases remaining between them. CDR3 sequence (DNA): TGTGCCTGGAGTCCGGGACACCTCTACGAGCAGTACTTC. Amino acids: CAWSPGHLYEQYF.

This chain joins TRBV6-2 or TRBV6-3 and TRBJ2-7; possible D gene TRBD2, 6 bases. The CDR3 length is 15 residues. CDR1 and CDR2 (germline): MNHEY, SVGEGT. V lost 3 bases and J 3 bases, leaving 15 bases between the germline ends. The CDR3 DNA reads TGTGCCAGCAGTTATAGGGGACTCAATGACTACGAGCAGTACTTC. This codes for CASSYRGLNDYEQYF.

The V and J genes are TRBV5-4 and TRBJ1-2; D is unresolved. Trimming cost V 4 bases and J 2 bases, with 18 bases left between them. Germline loops: CDR1 SGHNT, CDR2 YYREEE (reference sequence). The CDR3 length is 16 residues. CDR3 amino acids: CASSPPNKRGNYGYTF. CDR3 in DNA: TGTGCCAGCAGCCCACCGAATAAAAGAGGAAACTATGGCTACACCTTC.

The chain joins TRBV4-3 to TRBJ1-3; 7 bases agree with TRBD1. V gave up 0 bases and J gave up 0 bases; unmatched junction bases: 5. CDR3 size: 17 residues. Germline lookup yields CDR1 LGHNA and CDR2 YSLEER. The CDR3 coding sequence is TGCGCCAGCAGCCAAGACCAGACAGGGAGCTCTGGAAACACCATATATTTT. It translates to CASSQDQTGSSGNTIYF.

CDR3 in amino acids: CASSYSTSLKTQYF. CDR3 bases: TGTGCCAGCAGTTACTCGACATCCCTAAAAACGCAGTATTTT. V gene TRBV6-5 combines with J gene TRBJ2-3; D not certain. The CDR3 spans 14 residues. Germline loops: CDR1 MNHEY, CDR2 SVGAGI. The germline V and J ends were trimmed by 0 bases and 9 bases, with 13 bases remaining between them.

The chain joins TRBV30 to TRBJ2-7, with 9 nucleotides matching TRBD1. CDR3 length: 14 amino acids. Trimming at V came to 0 bases and at J to 5 bases, leaving 5 bases not matched to a gene. CDR1 is GTSNPN and CDR2 is SVGIG in the germline V gene (reference sequence). The CDR3 DNA is TGTGCCTGGAGTGTGAGGACAGGGGACGACGAGCAGTACTTC. Protein product: CAWSVRTGDDEQYF.

The chain uses TRBV7-9 and TRBJ1-1; D is ambiguous. V lost 6 bases, J lost 11 bases, and 13 bases lay in between. CDR1 is SEHNR, CDR2 FQNEAQ, per germline (reference sequence). The CDR3 sequence is 11 residues long. CDR3 DNA sequence: TGTGCCAGCAGTAGGGAGTACGACGCTTTCTTT. Encoded protein: CASSREYDAFF.

The chain combines TRBV14 with TRBJ1-6, with a weak D call TRBD1 (5 bases). Per the germline V gene, CDR1 is SGHDN and CDR2 is FVKESK. V shed 4 bases and J shed 10 bases, with 14 bases lying between them. The CDR3 runs to 14 residues. The CDR3 protein is CASSRQYDVSPLHF. The CDR3 DNA follows: TGTGCCAGCAGCCGACAGTATGATGTCTCACCCCTCCACTTT.

The chain recombines TRBV6-6 with TRBJ1-2, with a tentative D call TRBD1 (5 bases). The CDR3 runs to 11 residues. The V gene lost 5 bases and the J gene lost 14 bases, with 15 bases spanning the gap. Germline V gene sequence: CDR1 MNHNY, CDR2 SVGAGI (reference sequence). In DNA form, the CDR3 reads TGTGCCAGCAGTACCGACAGTGCTAAAACCTTC. It yields the protein CASSTDSAKTF.

This chain uses TRBV30 with TRBJ2-1, with 8 positions matching TRBD1. The CDR3 length is 14 residues. CDR1 and CDR2 (germline): GTSNPN, SVGIG (reference sequence). The V and J ends lost 8 bases and 8 bases, in that order; junction bases with no gene match: 14. The CDR3 loop is CALNPTTGDYEQFF. DNA for the CDR3: TGTGCCCTCAACCCGACGACAGGGGATTATGAGCAGTTCTTC. Full variable domain (rest looked up from reference TRBV30 and TRBJ2-1): SQTIHQWPATLVQPVGSPLSLECTVEGTSNPNLYWYRQAAGRGLQLLFYSVGIGQISSEVPQNLSASRPQDRQFILSSKKLLLSDSGFYLCALNPTTGDYEQFFGPGTRLTVL.

The V call is TRBV6-2 or TRBV6-3, the J call TRBJ1-5; 7 nucleotides line up with TRBD1. V lost 2 bases to trimming and J lost 6 bases; unmatched junction nucleotides: 10. This CDR3 has 16 residues. Germline-derived CDR1 and CDR2 are MNHEY and SVGEGT. CDR3 bases: TGTGCCAGCAGTTACAACCCCGACAGGGTCGGTCAGCCCCAGCATTTT. Its translation: CASSYNPDRVGQPQHF.

The rearrangement links TRBV24-1 to TRBJ2-5; 9 bases agree with TRBD2. The CDR3 consists of 16 residues. Germline trimming cut 4 bases from V and 2 bases from J; bases unmatched to any gene: 7. Germline CDR1 and CDR2: KGHDR and SFDVKD. For the CDR3, the DNA is TGTGCCACCAGTGACCCCTTAGCGGGGGTGCAAGAGACCCAGTACTTC. This gives the protein CATSDPLAGVQETQYF.

The sample holds one count of this clone. This chain links TRBV28 with TRBJ1-6; D unclear. Trimming took off 6 bases at V and 7 bases at J, with 7 bases between the two ends. The germline V gene has CDR1 MDHEN and CDR2 SYDVKM. The CDR3 runs 12 residues. CDR3 in amino acids: CASSFQNSPLHF. The CDR3 DNA reads TGTGCCAGCAGCTTCCAGAATTCACCCCTCCACTTT.

The V gene is TRBV6-5, the J gene TRBJ1-2; D gene unclear. Trimming left V 10 bases short and J 6 bases short, with 18 bases between. The germline CDR1 and CDR2 sequences are MNHEY and SVGAGI. CDR3 length: 13 residues. The CDR3 protein is CATRPRGDDGYTF. The CDR3 nucleotides are TGTGCCACCCGCCCGAGAGGTGACGATGGCTACACCTTC.

The rearrangement uses TRBV19 and TRBJ1-5, with 7 bases identical to TRBD1. The germline V gene has CDR1 LNHDA and CDR2 SQIVND (reference sequence). V dropped 9 bases and J dropped 0; count of bases not matched to a gene: 8. The length of the CDR3 is 15 residues. The CDR3, as DNA: TGTGCCAGCGTACAGGGGCTTAATAGCAATCAGCCCCAGCATTTT. Its translation: CASVQGLNSNQPQHF.

The V and J genes are TRBV6-4 and TRBJ2-1, with TRBD1 matching over 7 bases. Germline V gene lookup returns CDR1 MRHNA and CDR2 SNTAGT. Trimming took 2 bases from V and 8 from J; bases not matched to a gene: 9. CDR3 length equals 15 residues. CDR3: CASSDGIGGSYEQFF. CDR3 nucleotide sequence: TGTGCCAGCAGTGACGGAATAGGGGGCTCCTATGAGCAGTTCTTC.

The V and J genes are TRBV19 and TRBJ2-1; 7 bases are a match to TRBD2. Trimming at V came to 1 base and at J to 2 bases, leaving 2 bases not matched to a gene. The length of the CDR3 is 15 residues. From germline, CDR1 is LNHDA and CDR2 SQIVND (reference sequence). The CDR3 DNA sequence: TGTGCCAGTAGTATAGCTAGCGGCGCCTACAATGAGCAGTTCTTC. It specifies CASSIASGAYNEQFF.

The rearrangement links TRBV5-5 to TRBJ2-3, with a possible D match to TRBD1 (5 bases). CDR1 SGHKS and CDR2 YYEKEE come from the germline V gene (reference sequence). The CDR3 has 15 amino acids. V was pared by 4 bases and J by 2 bases, with 14 bases between. The CDR3 nucleotides are TGTGCCAGCAGCCCCTTTGGGGCAGCCACAGATACGCAGTATTTT. This translates into CASSPFGAATDTQYF. The full variable domain, completed using reference TRBV5-5 and TRBJ2-3, is DAGVTQSPTHLIKTRGQQVTLRCSPISGHKSVSWYQQVLGQGPQFIFQYYEKEERGRGNFPDRFSARQFPNYSSELNVNALLLGDSALYLCASSPFGAATDTQYFGPGTRLTVL.

The rearrangement joins TRBV18 to TRBJ1-5, with TRBD1 identical over 8 bases. Germline V lookup: CDR1 KGHSH, CDR2 LQKENI. The CDR3 loop spans 15 amino acids. Trimming at V came to 4 bases and at J to 6 bases, leaving 8 bases not matched to a gene. The CDR3 loop reads CASSLPGQDFQPQHF. In DNA, the CDR3 is TGTGCCAGCTCACTGCCGGGACAGGATTTTCAGCCCCAGCATTTT.

J is TRBJ1-1 and V is TRBV24-1; unclear D gene. V shed 9 bases and J shed 0 bases, with 16 bases lying between them. The CDR3 covers 15 residues. The germline gives CDR1 KGHDR, CDR2 SFDVKD. Here the CDR3 reads CATRSDGVMNTEAFF. In DNA, the CDR3 is TGTGCCACCCGTTCGGACGGGGTAATGAACACTGAAGCTTTCTTT.

The chain links TRBV3-1 (or the pseudogene TRBV3-2) to TRBJ2-1; 9 bases match TRBD2. The J segment lost 8 bases and the V segment lost 2 bases, leaving 7 bases of the junction unmatched. Germline V gene sequence: CDR1 LGHDT, CDR2 YNNKEL (reference sequence). The CDR3 covers 15 residues. The CDR3 loop reads CASSQMAGGPHEQFF. The CDR3 nucleotides are TGTGCCAGCAGCCAAATGGCGGGGGGGCCACATGAGCAGTTCTTC.

This clone was seen a handful of times. This chain uses TRBV6-5 with TRBJ2-3; TRBD2 is a possible D gene (6 bases). This CDR3 region has 16 residues. CDR1 and CDR2 (germline): MNHEY, SVGAGI. The ends were cut back, 1 base at V and 0 bases at J, with 11 bases in the middle. The CDR3, as DNA: TGTGCCAGCAGTTACTTTCGGGGGTCTAGCACAGATACGCAGTATTTT. This codes for CASSYFRGSSTDTQYF.

The chain recombines TRBV5-1 with TRBJ2-7, with TRBD2 identical over 15 bases. The CDR3 length is 20 residues. The ends lost 2 bases at V and 3 bases at J; junction bases unmatched: 15. The germline V gene has CDR1 SGHRS and CDR2 YFSETQ. The CDR3 is CASSLLLSGTSGGHFYEQYF. DNA for the CDR3: TGCGCCAGCAGCTTACTGCTTTCCGGGACTAGCGGGGGGCATTTCTACGAGCAGTACTTC.

The rearrangement uses TRBV7-2 and TRBJ2-2; TRBD2 is a possible D gene (7 bases). Germline V lookup: CDR1 SGHTA, CDR2 FQGNSA. The CDR3 sequence is 16 residues long. Deletions cut 4 bases from V and 4 bases from J, with 16 bases between. CDR3 in DNA: TGTGCCAGCAGCTCCGCCCCCGGGGGGCGCACCGGGGAGCTGTTTTTT. Translating it yields CASSSAPGGRTGELFF.

The rearrangement joins TRBV19 to TRBJ1-3; 7 bases agree with TRBD1. The CDR3 consists of 13 residues. V lost 10 bases and J lost 1; bases outside the gene matches: 4. Germline V gives CDR1 LNHDA, CDR2 SQIVND (reference sequence). CDR3 in amino acids: CANLQGSGNTIYF. CDR3 nucleotide sequence: TGTGCCAACCTACAGGGGTCTGGAAACACCATATATTTT.

J is TRBJ1-1 and V is TRBV3-1 (or the pseudogene TRBV3-2), with 7 bases lining up with TRBD1. Trimming at V came to 1 base and at J to 6 bases, leaving 14 bases not matched to a gene. The V gene's germline CDR1 is LGHDT and CDR2 YNNKEL (reference sequence). The CDR3 length is 17 residues. CDR3 DNA sequence: TGTGCCAGCAGCCAAGTAGGTGTCTCAGGGGGTACCGCTGAAGCTTTCTTT. Its protein product is CASSQVGVSGGTAEAFF.

The chain uses TRBV27 and TRBJ1-4; 9 nucleotides match TRBD1. V shed 8 bases, J shed 8 bases, and the junction held 12 bases outside the gene matches. Per the germline V gene, CDR1 is MNHEY and CDR2 is SMNVEV (reference sequence). The CDR3 spans 15 residues. For the CDR3, the DNA is TGTGCCAGCGCCCGAGGGGACAGGGTGAGGGAAAAACTGTTTTTT. It is translated as CASARGDRVREKLFF.

The CDR3 DNA is TGTGCCATCAGACCCACTAGCGGGGATGGCGAGCAGTACTTC. It specifies CAIRPTSGDGEQYF. The J gene is TRBJ2-7, the V gene TRBV10-3, with TRBD2 matching 10 bases. The germline V gene encodes CDR1 ENHRY and CDR2 SYGVKD. The CDR3 length is 14 residues. V lost 6 bases to trimming and J lost 6 bases; unmatched junction nucleotides: 8.